This T cell receptor beta chain was captured in a study of early T cells in non-severe SARS-CoV-2 infection. TCRdb redid the calling of the 5' RACE reads with MiXCR, one entry per CDR3 protein. The table shows 36,000 or so distinct CDR3 sequences, with under 4.5% occurring only once. Trimming cost V 5 bases and J 5 bases, with 14 bases left between them. Germline V CDR1 and CDR2: SGHVS, FQNEAQ. The CDR3 has 14 amino acids. The sample holds many counts of this clonotype. Sequences were obtained from whole blood. The gene calls are TRBV7-8 and TRBJ2-3, with D hard to call. The TCR sequence derives from an adult who was a healthcare worker with PCR-confirmed SARS-CoV-2 infection or an uninfected control (not recorded which). CDR3 DNA sequence: TGTGCCAGCAGCCAGCCCCCTGGGCTAGATACGCAGTATTTT. As protein: CASSQPPGLDTQYF. The complete variable domain, with remaining parts taken from reference TRBV7-8 and TRBJ2-3, reads GAGVSQSPRYKVAKRGQDVALRCDPISGHVSLFWYQQALGQGPEFLTYFQNEAQLDKSGLPSDRFFAERPEGSVSTLKIQRTQQEDSAVYLCASSQPPGLDTQYFGPGTRLTVL.